This T cell receptor beta chain was retrieved from a study of T cell responses to AZD1222 COVID-19 vaccine. Libraries were prepared by immunoSEQ multiplex PCR; TCRdb keeps only in-frame clonotypes and omits some of them. Of some 56,000 clones listed, approximately 83% are singletons. CDR1 is GTSNPN, CDR2 SVGIG, per germline (reference sequence). This CDR3 region has 14 residues. The V and J ends lost 7 bases and 6 bases, in that order; junction bases with no gene match: 11. This specimen was peripheral blood, taken on day 0 of AZD1222 vaccination. The chain recombines TRBV30 with TRBJ1-3; 8 bases align to TRBD1. This receptor was taken from an adult in good health. CDR3 loop: CAYTRTGLANTIYF. In nucleotides, the CDR3 is TGTGCCTACACGAGGACAGGGCTGGCAAACACCATATATTTT.